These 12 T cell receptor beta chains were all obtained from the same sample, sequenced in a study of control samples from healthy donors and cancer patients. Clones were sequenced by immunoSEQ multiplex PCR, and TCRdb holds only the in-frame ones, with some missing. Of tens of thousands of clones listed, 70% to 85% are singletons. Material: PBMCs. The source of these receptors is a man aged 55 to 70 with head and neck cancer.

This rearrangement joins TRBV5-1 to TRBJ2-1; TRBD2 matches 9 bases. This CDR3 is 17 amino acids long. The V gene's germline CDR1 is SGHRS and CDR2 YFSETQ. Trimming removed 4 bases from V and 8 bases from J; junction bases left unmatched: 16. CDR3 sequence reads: CASSVSLHSGGIDEQFF. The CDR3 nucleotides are TGCGCCAGCAGCGTGTCTCTCCATAGCGGGGGTATCGATGAGCAGTTCTTC.

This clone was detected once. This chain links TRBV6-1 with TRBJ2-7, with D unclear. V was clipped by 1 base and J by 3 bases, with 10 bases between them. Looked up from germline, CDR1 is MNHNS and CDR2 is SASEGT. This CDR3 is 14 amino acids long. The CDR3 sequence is CASSEGVAGYEQYF. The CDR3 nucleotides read TGTGCCAGCAGTGAAGGGGTGGCCGGCTACGAGCAGTACTTC.

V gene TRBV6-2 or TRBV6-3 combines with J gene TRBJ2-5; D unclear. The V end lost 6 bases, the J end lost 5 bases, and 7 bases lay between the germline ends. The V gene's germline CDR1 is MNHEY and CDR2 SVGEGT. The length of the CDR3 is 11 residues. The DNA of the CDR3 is TGTGCCAGCAGCTTTCACGAGACCCAGTACTTC. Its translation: CASSFHETQYF.

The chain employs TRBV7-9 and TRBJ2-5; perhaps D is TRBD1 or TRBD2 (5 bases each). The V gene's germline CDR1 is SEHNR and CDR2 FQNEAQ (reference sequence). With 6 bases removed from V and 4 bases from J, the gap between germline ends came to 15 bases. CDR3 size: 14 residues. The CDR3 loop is CASRNGTRGETQYF. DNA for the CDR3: TGTGCCAGCAGGAATGGGACCCGGGGAGAGACCCAGTACTTC.

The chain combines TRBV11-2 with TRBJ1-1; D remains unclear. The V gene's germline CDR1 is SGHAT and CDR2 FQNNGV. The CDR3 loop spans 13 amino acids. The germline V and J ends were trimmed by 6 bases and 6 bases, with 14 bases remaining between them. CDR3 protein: CASSLGGGSEAFF. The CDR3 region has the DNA TGTGCCAGCAGTCTAGGTGGCGGCTCTGAAGCTTTCTTT.

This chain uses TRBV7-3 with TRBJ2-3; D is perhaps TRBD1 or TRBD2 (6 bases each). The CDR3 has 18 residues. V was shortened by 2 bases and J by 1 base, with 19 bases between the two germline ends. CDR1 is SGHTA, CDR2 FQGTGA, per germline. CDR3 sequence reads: CASSLGSRGVERTDTQYF. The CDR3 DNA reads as TGTGCCAGCAGCTTAGGGTCGAGGGGGGTGGAACGCACAGATACGCAGTATTTT.

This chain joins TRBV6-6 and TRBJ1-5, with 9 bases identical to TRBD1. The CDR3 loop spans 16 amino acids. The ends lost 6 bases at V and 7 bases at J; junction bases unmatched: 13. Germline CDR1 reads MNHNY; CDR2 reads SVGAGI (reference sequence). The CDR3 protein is CASSPAHRGRGQPQHF. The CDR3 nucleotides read TGTGCCAGCAGCCCAGCTCACAGGGGGCGAGGGCAGCCCCAGCATTTT.

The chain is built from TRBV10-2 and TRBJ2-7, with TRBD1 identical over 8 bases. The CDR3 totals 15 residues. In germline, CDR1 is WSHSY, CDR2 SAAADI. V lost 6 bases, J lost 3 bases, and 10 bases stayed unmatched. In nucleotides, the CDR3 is TGCGCCAGCAGATTTGACAGGGGTGGTTACTACGAGCAGTACTTC. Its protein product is CASRFDRGGYYEQYF.

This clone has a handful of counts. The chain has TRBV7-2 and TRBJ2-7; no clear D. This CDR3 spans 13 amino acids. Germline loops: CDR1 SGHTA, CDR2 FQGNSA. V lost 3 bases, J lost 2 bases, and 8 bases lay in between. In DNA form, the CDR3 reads TGTGCCAGCAGCTTGGGCTCCCCCTACGAGCAGTACTTC. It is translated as CASSLGSPYEQYF.

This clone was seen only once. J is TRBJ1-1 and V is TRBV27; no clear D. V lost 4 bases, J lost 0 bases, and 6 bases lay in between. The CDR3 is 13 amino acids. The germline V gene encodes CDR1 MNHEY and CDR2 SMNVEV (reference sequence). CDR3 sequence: CASSWRLNTEAFF. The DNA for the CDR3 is TGTGCCAGCAGTTGGAGATTGAACACTGAAGCTTTCTTT.

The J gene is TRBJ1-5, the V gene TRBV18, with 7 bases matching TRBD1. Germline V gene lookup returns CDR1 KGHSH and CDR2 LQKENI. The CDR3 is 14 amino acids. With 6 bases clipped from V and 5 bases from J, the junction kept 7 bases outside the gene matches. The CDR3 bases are TGTGCCAGCTCGCGACAGGGCAAGGATCAGCCCCAGCATTTT. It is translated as CASSRQGKDQPQHF.

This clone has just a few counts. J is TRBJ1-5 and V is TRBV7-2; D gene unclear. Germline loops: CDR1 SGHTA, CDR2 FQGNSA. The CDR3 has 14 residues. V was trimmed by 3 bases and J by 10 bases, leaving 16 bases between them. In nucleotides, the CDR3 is TGTGCCAGCAGCTTGGGTACAGATCGGTCTCCCCAGCATTTT. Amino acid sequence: CASSLGTDRSPQHF.